This T cell receptor beta chain was profiled in a study of blood T cell repertoires in COVID-19. Across the study: Italy, Spain and the United States were the sources of the convalescent and acute COVID-19 samples. The cDNA or gDNA used as material had been derived from T cells, B-cell-depleted T cells, or PBMCs.

There are 15 residues in the CDR3. The germline V gene encodes CDR1 KGHSH and CDR2 LQKENI. Trimming removed 0 bases at V and 1 base at J, with 7 bases between. Authors' analysis steps: Using reference gene primer amplification, nucleated cell counts were estimated. TCRdb's table, derived via immunoSEQ multiplex PCR, lists solely in-frame clones and lacks some. The DNA was the basis for D and trimming; V, J and clone size are from that table. The repertoire holds roughly 200,000 clones, with 88% as singletons. The source of this sequence is a man younger than 30 with active or convalescent COVID-19. Sequenced: peripheral blood. V usage is TRBV18 and J usage is TRBJ1-3; TRBD1 might be the D (5 bases). This CDR3 reads CASSPPTGSGNTIYF. CDR3 DNA sequence: TGTGCCAGCTCACCACCTACAGGATCTGGAAACACCATATATTTT.